The 9 T cell receptor beta chains in this list originate from one sample, sequenced in a study of control samples from healthy donors and cancer patients. Here immunoSEQ multiplex PCR was the method, and the copy in TCRdb shows in-frame clones only, minus some. In the table there are 150,000 to 200,000 clones, roughly nine tenths of which are singletons. Specimen: blood. The receptors originated from a man aged 25 to 40 in good health.

The V call is TRBV6-5, the J call TRBJ2-2; 7 positions match TRBD1. Trimming removed 7 bases from V and 3 bases from J; junction bases left unmatched: 5. This CDR3 is built from 14 residues. The germline gives CDR1 MNHEY, CDR2 SVGAGI. This CDR3 reads CASTWTGDTGELFF. CDR3 DNA: TGTGCCAGCACCTGGACAGGCGACACCGGGGAGCTGTTTTTT.

The chain uses TRBV7-2 and TRBJ1-2, with D possibly being TRBD1 (5 bases). The germline V and J ends were trimmed by 5 bases and 4 bases, with 11 bases remaining between them. CDR3 size: 13 residues. Germline V gene data show CDR1 as SGHTA and CDR2 as FQGNSA. The CDR3 DNA follows: TGTGCCAGCAGCCCAGACAGTTTCTATGGCTACACCTTC. It is translated as CASSPDSFYGYTF.

The chain has TRBV3-1 (or the pseudogene TRBV3-2) and TRBJ2-2; D gene ambiguous. Germline V gives CDR1 LGHDT, CDR2 YNNKEL (reference sequence). V gave up 1 base and J gave up 5 bases, with 2 bases separating them. This CDR3 has 12 residues. The CDR3 loop is CASSQVTGELFF. CDR3 DNA: TGTGCCAGCAGCCAAGTAACCGGGGAGCTGTTTTTT.

In this sample, this clone turned up once. The gene calls are TRBV6-6 and TRBJ2-1, with 12 bases fitting TRBD2. Germline V gives CDR1 MNHNY, CDR2 SVGAGI (reference sequence). Germline trimming cut 0 bases from V and 8 bases from J; bases unmatched to any gene: 5. This CDR3 contains 16 residues. This CDR3 is CASSYSRLAGADEQFF. CDR3 in DNA: TGTGCCAGCAGTTACTCTCGACTAGCGGGAGCCGATGAGCAGTTCTTC.

The J gene is TRBJ1-4, the V gene TRBV4-1; D ambiguous. The length of the CDR3 is 15 residues. With 2 bases removed from V and 8 bases from J, the gap between germline ends came to 15 bases. The germline CDR1 and CDR2 sequences are MGHRA and YSYEKL. DNA for the CDR3: TGCGCCAGCAGCCAACGTCCCCCGGGAGGGGAAAAACTGTTTTTT. Protein: CASSQRPPGGEKLFF.

The rearrangement uses TRBV6-5 and TRBJ2-7; D unclear. The V and J ends lost 5 bases and 4 bases respectively, with 15 bases between them. Germline CDR1 is MNHEY and CDR2 is SVGAGI. CDR3 length equals 14 residues. CDR3 nucleotides: TGTGCCAGCAGTCCATGGGTCGAAGGGTACGAGCAGTACTTC. Translation: CASSPWVEGYEQYF.

The chain carries TRBV6-5 and TRBJ1-2; tentatively, D is TRBD1 (6 bases). V was pared by 7 bases and J by 2 bases, with 14 bases between. CDR1 and CDR2 from the germline V gene are MNHEY and SVGAGI. The CDR3 has 14 residues. The CDR3 DNA reads TGTGCCAGCACCCAGGGGCTTCTCAACTATGGCTACACCTTC. This gives the protein CASTQGLLNYGYTF.

The gene calls are TRBV28 and TRBJ2-7, with D possibly being TRBD1 (6 bases). V was trimmed by 7 bases and J by 2 bases, leaving 15 bases between them. CDR1 and CDR2 (germline): MDHEN, SYDVKM. CDR3 length equals 14 residues. CDR3 nucleotide sequence: TGTGCCAGCACCGCCCCCGGACAGCCCTACGAGCAGTACTTC. The encoded protein is CASTAPGQPYEQYF.

The chain couples TRBV13 to TRBJ2-1; TRBD2 is a possible D gene (6 bases). The CDR3 is made up of 15 amino acids. Germline assignment: CDR1 PRHDT and CDR2 FYEKMQ (reference sequence). With 3 bases removed from V and 2 bases from J, the gap between germline ends came to 11 bases. Here the CDR3 reads CASSFRLGAYNEQFF. CDR3 nucleotides: TGTGCCAGCAGCTTCCGACTAGGGGCCTACAATGAGCAGTTCTTC.